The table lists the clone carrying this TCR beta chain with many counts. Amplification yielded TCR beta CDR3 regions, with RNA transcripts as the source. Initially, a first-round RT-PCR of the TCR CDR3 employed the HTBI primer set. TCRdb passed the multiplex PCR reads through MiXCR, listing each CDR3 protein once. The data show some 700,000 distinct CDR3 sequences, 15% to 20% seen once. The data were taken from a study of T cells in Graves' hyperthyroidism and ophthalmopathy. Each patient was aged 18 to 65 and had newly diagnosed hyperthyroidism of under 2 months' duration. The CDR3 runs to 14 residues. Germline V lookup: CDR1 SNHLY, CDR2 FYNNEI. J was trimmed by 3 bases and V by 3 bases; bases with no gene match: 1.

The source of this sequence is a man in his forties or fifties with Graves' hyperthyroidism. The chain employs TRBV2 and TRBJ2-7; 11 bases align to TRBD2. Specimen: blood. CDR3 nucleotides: TGTGCCAGCAGTGAGACTAGCGGGAACTACGAGCAGTACTTC. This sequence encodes CASSETSGNYEQYF. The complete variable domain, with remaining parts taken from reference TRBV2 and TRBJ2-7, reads EPEVTQTPSHQVTQMGQEVILRCVPISNHLYFYWYRQILGQKVEFLVSFYNNEISEKSEIFDDQFSVERPDGSNFTLKIRSTKLEDSAMYFCASSETSGNYEQYFGPGTRLTVT.